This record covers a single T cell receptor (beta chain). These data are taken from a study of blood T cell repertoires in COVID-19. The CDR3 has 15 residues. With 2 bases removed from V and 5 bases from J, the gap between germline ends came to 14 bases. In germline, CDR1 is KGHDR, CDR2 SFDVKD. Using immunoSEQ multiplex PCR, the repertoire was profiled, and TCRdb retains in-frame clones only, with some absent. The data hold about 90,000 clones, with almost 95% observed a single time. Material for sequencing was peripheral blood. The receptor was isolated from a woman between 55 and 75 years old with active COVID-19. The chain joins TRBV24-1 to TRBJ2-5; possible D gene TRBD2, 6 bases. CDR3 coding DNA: TGTGCCACCAGTGATTCCGGGGGTTGGGGGGAGACCCAGTACTTC. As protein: CATSDSGGWGETQYF.